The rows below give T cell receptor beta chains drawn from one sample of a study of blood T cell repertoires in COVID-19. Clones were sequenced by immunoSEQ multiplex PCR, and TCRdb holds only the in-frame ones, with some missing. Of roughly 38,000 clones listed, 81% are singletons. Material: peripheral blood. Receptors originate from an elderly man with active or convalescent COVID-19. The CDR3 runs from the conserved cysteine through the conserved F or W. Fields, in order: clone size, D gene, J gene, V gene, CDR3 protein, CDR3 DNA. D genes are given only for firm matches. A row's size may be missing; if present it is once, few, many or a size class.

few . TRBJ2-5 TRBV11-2 CASSLRITGIGETQYF TGTGCCAGCAGCTTACGTATAACGGGAATTGGGGAGACCCAGTACTTC
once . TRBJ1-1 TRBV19 CASSKPAVGATEAFF TGTGCCAGTAGTAAGCCCGCGGTAGGAGCCACTGAAGCTTTCTTT
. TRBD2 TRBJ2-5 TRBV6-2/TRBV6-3 CASSRTSGGRETQYF TGTGCCAGCAGTCGGACTAGCGGGGGCCGGGAGACCCAGTACTTC
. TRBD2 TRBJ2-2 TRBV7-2 CASLLAGGVNTGELFF TGTGCCAGCCTACTAGCGGGGGGGGTGAACACCGGGGAGCTGTTTTTT
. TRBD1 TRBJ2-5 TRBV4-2 CASSRETGSQETQYF TGTGCCAGCAGCCGGGAGACAGGGTCTCAAGAGACCCAGTACTTC
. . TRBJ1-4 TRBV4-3 CASSQDWSDSLEKLFF TGCGCCAGCAGCCAAGACTGGTCAGACTCCCTTGAAAAACTGTTTTTT
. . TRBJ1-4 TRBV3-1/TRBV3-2 CASSRQGFNEKLFF TGTGCCAGCAGCCGCCAGGGCTTTAATGAAAAACTGTTTTTT
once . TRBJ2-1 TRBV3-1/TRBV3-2 CASSLNALPYNEQFF TGTGCCAGCAGCCTCAATGCCCTACCATACAATGAGCAGTTCTTC
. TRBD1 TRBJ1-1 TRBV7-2 CASSLQGARTEAFF TGTGCCAGCAGCTTACAGGGGGCGAGGACTGAAGCTTTCTTT
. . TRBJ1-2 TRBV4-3 CASSHTGSQGGYTF TGCGCCAGCAGCCATACAGGGTCCCAGGGCGGCTACACCTTC
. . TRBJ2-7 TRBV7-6 CASSPVEGTGEQYF TGTGCCAGCAGCCCCGTTGAGGGAACGGGCGAGCAGTACTTC
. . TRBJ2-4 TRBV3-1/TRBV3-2 CASSRGGAKNIQYF TGTGCCAGCAGCCGGGGAGGAGCCAAAAACATTCAGTACTTC
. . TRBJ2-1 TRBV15 CATSIGRDPYNEQFF TGTGCCACCAGCATCGGGCGGGACCCTTACAATGAGCAGTTCTTC
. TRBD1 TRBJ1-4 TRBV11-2 CASSARDRGLGEKLFF TGTGCCAGCAGCGCACGGGACAGGGGGCTAGGTGAAAAACTGTTTTTT
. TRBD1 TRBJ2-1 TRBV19 CASSKRRGTGYNEQFF TGTGCCAGTAGTAAGAGGCGCGGGACAGGGTATAATGAGCAGTTCTTC
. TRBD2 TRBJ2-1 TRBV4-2 CASSLRLAGGGDNEQFF TGTGCCAGCAGCCTTAGACTAGCGGGGGGTGGGGACAATGAGCAGTTCTTC
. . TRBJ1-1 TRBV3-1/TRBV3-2 CASNEQGSDTEAFF TGTGCCAGCAATGAACAGGGATCGGACACTGAAGCTTTCTTT
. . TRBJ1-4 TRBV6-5 CASLSNEKLFF TGTGCCAGCCTCTCGAATGAAAAACTGTTTTTT
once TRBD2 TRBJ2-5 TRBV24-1 CATSDPGGETQYF TGTGCCACCAGTGACCCGGGGGGAGAGACCCAGTACTTC
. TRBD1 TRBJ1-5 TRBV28 CASSSGQMYSNQPQHF TGTGCCAGCAGTTCGGGACAGATGTATAGCAATCAGCCCCAGCATTTT
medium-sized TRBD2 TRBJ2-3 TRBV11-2 CASSLEALTSGNTYF TGTGCCAGCAGCTTAGAGGCATTGACTAGCGGGAATACATATTTT
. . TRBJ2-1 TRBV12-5 CASGLASEREQFF TGTGCTAGTGGTTTGGCTTCGGAGCGGGAGCAGTTCTTC
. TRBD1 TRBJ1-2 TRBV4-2 CASSQVYGTGNYGYTF TGTGCCAGCAGCCAAGTTTACGGGACAGGAAACTATGGCTACACCTTC
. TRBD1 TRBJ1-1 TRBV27 CASRNDREKTEAFF TGTGCCAGCAGGAATGACAGGGAGAAGACTGAAGCTTTCTTT